This TCR beta chain originates from a study of cytomegalovirus exposure and HLA in healthy donors. Study-level points and caveats: Later analysis showed most CMV-associated TCR beta chains appearing HLA-restricted.

The CDR3 length is 19 residues. Germline V gene lookup returns CDR1 LGHNA and CDR2 YNFKEQ. The germline V and J ends were trimmed by 0 bases and 2 bases, with 20 bases remaining between them. The study ran its PCR with 60 Vbeta and 13 Jbeta primers. Sequenced by immunoSEQ multiplex PCR; TCRdb stores in-frame clones only, minus some. Of approximately 180,000 clones detected, around 81% appear once; the ten largest clones hold 4.9%. Notes on this clone: Its antigen is not identified.

This receptor was obtained from a woman aged 18-29 years in good health and CMV-seropositive. The genes are TRBV4-2 and TRBJ1-3; no clear D gene. Sequencing was done on a sample of PBMCs. This chain's CDR3 is CASSQDIPQKVLPGNTIYF. The CDR3 bases are TGTGCCAGCAGCCAAGATATCCCACAGAAGGTTCTTCCTGGAAACACCATATATTTT.